These T cell receptor beta chains were read from a single sample in a study of resident and recirculating memory T cells in vitiligo. TCRdb keeps only in-frame clones here, not all; method: immunoSEQ multiplex PCR. This sample has roughly 80,000 clones, with under 95% found just once. The specimen sequenced was blood. The receptors originated from a male donor with vitiligo. Each CDR3 is given without its conserved first and last residue.

TRBJ2-1,TRBV5-1,ASSPSQGLITAYNEQF
TRBJ2-5,TRBV28,ASSPVGGGETQY
TRBJ2-3,TRBV28,ASSSVWGAGGRGTDTQY
TRBJ2-1,TRBV11-2,ASSGGLAGNEQF
TRBJ2-1,TRBV6-6,ASSPRSLAGSNEQF
TRBJ1-4,TRBV28,ASSLFLDIATNEKLF
TRBJ2-1,TRBV10-3,AAETSGIDNEQF
TRBJ2-1,TRBV9,ASSVGGGAGIMDEQF
TRBJ1-1,TRBV7-3,ASSELQGALTEAF
TRBJ2-1,TRBV5-4,ASSSVAGGGEQF
TRBJ2-1,TRBV6-5,ASSYSAGEVYNEQF
TRBJ1-1,TRBV28,ASSLFLGADTEAF
TRBJ2-1,TRBV7-3,ASSFLPPGTGNEQF
TRBJ2-7,TRBV18,ASSPSGSFSGPSRGEQY
TRBJ1-4,TRBV7-8,ASSSRSFGQGAGGLF
TRBJ2-1,TRBV2,ASSSTFLSGLLSSYNEQF
TRBJ1-1,TRBV7-3,ASKGVDTEAF
TRBJ2-7,TRBV5-5,ASSLETGQTTYEQY
TRBJ1-2,TRBV9,ASSGGDYGYT
TRBJ1-2,TRBV7-9,ASSLGTLYGYT
TRBJ2-7,TRBV7-2,ASSLVGPTVYEQY
TRBJ1-1,TRBV7-2,ASSLVLVTNTEAF
TRBJ2-4,TRBV11-2,ASGSTSGLAKNIQY
TRBJ2-3,TRBV5-1,ASSLGFTGGTDTQY